This TCR beta chain was observed in a study of T cells in Graves' hyperthyroidism and ophthalmopathy. It was RNA transcripts that yielded the amplified TCR beta CDR3 regions. HTBI primers drove first-round RT-PCR of the TCR CDR3. TCRdb processed the multiplex PCR reads anew with MiXCR; each CDR3 protein has one entry. The data contain 750,000 to 900,000 distinct CDR3 sequences, 38% of them singletons. Pregnant or lactating patients were excluded, as were those with uncontrolled infection or other autoimmune disease. Study-wide points: Among thyroid clonotypes expanded above 0.001, most also appeared in blood.

This clonotype was observed at least ten times. What it binds is not known. Trimming pared 4 bases from V and 0 bases from J, leaving 6 bases between. This CDR3 spans 14 amino acids. Germline V CDR1 and CDR2: SEHNR, FQNEAQ (reference sequence). V usage is TRBV7-9 and J usage is TRBJ2-2, with D hard to call. The sample consisted of blood. The clonotype originates from a man in his late teens or twenties with Graves' hyperthyroidism. In nucleotides, the CDR3 is TGTGCCAGCAGCTCGGTGGCGAACACCGGGGAGCTGTTTTTT. Amino acid sequence: CASSSVANTGELFF.